This T cell receptor (beta chain) was documented in a study of regulatory T cells in long-lasting Graves disease. Time point described: newly diagnosed GD, antithyroid drugs for less than 3 months. The authors made the TCR library using RNA they extracted from PBMCs. The authors built TCR beta libraries using iRepertoire HTBI primers and Arm-PCR of CDR3 regions. TCRdb itself ran the multiplex PCR reads through MiXCR, one entry per CDR3 protein. The sample lists over 400,000 distinct CDR3 sequences, 14% occurring once. The same specimen was also included in a second study, on T cells in Graves' hyperthyroidism and ophthalmopathy. That publication notes: Each patient was aged 18 to 65 and had newly diagnosed hyperthyroidism of under 2 months' duration.

This sample comprised peripheral blood mononuclear cells (PBMCs), obtained at new diagnosis, from a patient treated with antithyroid drugs. The sequence was collected from a woman aged 50 to 60 with Graves disease.

The CDR3 nucleotides are TGTGCCAGCAGCCAGTGGTTTCGGGGGGCCGGGGAGCTGTTTTTT. Translated, it gives CASSQWFRGAGELFF. The chain couples TRBV14 to TRBJ2-2; 7 bases are shared with TRBD2. Germline V gives CDR1 SGHDN, CDR2 FVKESK. The CDR3 length is 15 residues. The J segment lost 6 bases and the V segment lost 3 bases, leaving 7 bases of the junction unmatched.